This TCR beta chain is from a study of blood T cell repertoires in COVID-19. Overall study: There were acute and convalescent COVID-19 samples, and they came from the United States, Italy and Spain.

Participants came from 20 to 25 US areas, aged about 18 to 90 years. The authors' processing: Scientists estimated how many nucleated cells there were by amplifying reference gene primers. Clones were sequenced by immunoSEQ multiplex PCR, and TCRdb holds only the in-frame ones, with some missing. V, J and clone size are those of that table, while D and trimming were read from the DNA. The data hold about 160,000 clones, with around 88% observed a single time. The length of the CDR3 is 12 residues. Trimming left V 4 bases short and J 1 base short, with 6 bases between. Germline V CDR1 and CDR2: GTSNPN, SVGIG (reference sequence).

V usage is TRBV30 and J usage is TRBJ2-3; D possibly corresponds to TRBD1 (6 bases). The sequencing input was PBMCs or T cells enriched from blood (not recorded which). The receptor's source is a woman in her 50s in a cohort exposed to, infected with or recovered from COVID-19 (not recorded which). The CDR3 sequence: CAWTGGTDTQYF. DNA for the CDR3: TGTGCCTGGACAGGGGGCACAGATACGCAGTATTTT.